This TCR beta chain was identified in a study of cytomegalovirus exposure and HLA in healthy donors. Study as a whole: Of all 400 or so donors who were genotyped, 75% to 90% belonged to the Caucasian-associated ancestry cluster. Whole-study results and caveats: Later, an analysis found that common viral pathogens appeared to be linked with several of the most significant clusters. About 87% or about 30% of the time was how often most TCR beta V segments were productive, according to an earlier analysis. Cytomegalovirus-associated TCR beta chains were listed, numbering around 150.

Both 60 Vbeta primers and 13 Jbeta primers went into the PCR. Sequencing was performed with immunoSEQ multiplex PCR; in TCRdb, only in-frame clones are kept and a portion is missing. The repertoire holds approximately 190,000 clones, with approximately 77% as singletons. CDR1 and CDR2 (germline): SEHNR, FQNEAQ (reference sequence). The length of the CDR3 is 16 residues. V was clipped by 1 base and J by 4 bases; unmatched bases: 7. Regarding this clone: The antigen is not known.

V gene TRBV7-9 combines with J gene TRBJ1-2, with 9 bases identical to TRBD1. The sample taken for sequencing was PBMCs. The source of this sequence is a man aged 40-55 years in good health and CMV-seropositive. CDR3: CASSLETGTGTYGYTF. CDR3 sequence (DNA): TGTGCCAGCAGCTTAGAGACCGGGACAGGGACCTATGGCTACACCTTC.